The following is a T cell receptor beta chain sequence with its context. Its antigen is as yet unknown. The J segment lost 5 bases and the V segment lost 3 bases, leaving 6 bases of the junction unmatched. Germline loops: CDR1 SGHNT, CDR2 YYREEE (reference sequence). CDR3 length: 14 residues. These data come from a study of cytomegalovirus exposure and HLA in healthy donors. Looking at the study overall: Of some 360 genotyped donors, around 84% clustered with self-reported Caucasian donors.

The study, taken as a whole, reports: Presence/absence results assume similar sequencing depth per donor, which may not hold.

The PCR had 60 Vbeta and 13 Jbeta primers. Libraries were prepared by immunoSEQ multiplex PCR; TCRdb keeps only in-frame clonotypes and omits some of them. There are tens of thousands of clones in the sample, with roughly 6% held by the top ten. The source of this sequence is a young man in good health and CMV-seronegative. V is TRBV5-4 and J is TRBJ2-5; TRBD2 aligns across 8 bases. Source material: PBMCs. This CDR3 is CASSSTGGRETQYF. The CDR3 nucleotides are TGTGCCAGCAGCTCCACGGGGGGGCGTGAGACCCAGTACTTC. The full variable domain, in which reference TRBV5-4 and TRBJ2-5 provide the parts outside the CDR3, is ETGVTQSPTHLIKTRGQQVTLRCSSQSGHNTVSWYQQALGQGPQFIFQYYREEENGRGNFPPRFSGLQFPNYSSELNVNALELDDSALYLCASSSTGGRETQYFGPGTRLLVL.